This T cell receptor beta chain was obtained from a study of CD8 T cells in ankylosing spondylitis. Study-level points and caveats: One TCR beta motif, made up of roughly 8 highly homologous variants, appeared characteristic of ankylosing spondylitis blood. Reports of some motif variants in reactive arthritis synovial fluid and blood predate this one. There was reportedly significant enrichment of clones that were disease-linked in matched ankylosing spondylitis synovial fluid.

A note on this clonotype: Its antigen is unidentified.

The V end was cut by 5 bases, the J end by 6 bases, with 25 bases between. Per the germline V gene, CDR1 is SGHAT and CDR2 is FQNNGV. The CDR3 is 18 amino acids. TCRdb redid the calling of the 5' RACE reads with MiXCR, one entry per CDR3 protein. This sample yields approximately 110,000 distinct CDR3 sequences, of which around 24% are seen a single time; approximately 13% belongs to the top ten. V usage is TRBV11-2 and J usage is TRBJ2-2; a weak D match, TRBD1 (5 bases). This receptor was taken from a male donor with ankylosing spondylitis. The sample was synovial fluid, either unsorted or a sorted T cell fraction (not recorded which). The CDR3 region is CASSPIVRGTRRPGELFF. The CDR3 coding sequence is TGTGCCAGCAGCCCCATAGTTAGGGGCACTCGACGTCCCGGGGAGCTGTTTTTT. The whole variable domain, remainder taken from reference TRBV11-2 and TRBJ2-2, is EAGVAQSPRYKIIEKRQSVAFWCNPISGHATLYWYQQILGQGPKLLIQFQNNGVVDDSQLPKDRFSAERLKGVDSTLKIQPAKLEDSAVYLCASSPIVRGTRRPGELFFGEGSRLTVL.